Listed here are 18 T cell receptor beta chains from one sample, sequenced in a study of T cell responses to AZD1222 COVID-19 vaccine. Some clones are missing from TCRdb's copy, which holds only in-frame ones; the method was immunoSEQ multiplex PCR. The table shows about 150,000 clones, with roughly 90% occurring only once. The specimen was peripheral blood, collected on day 0 of AZD1222 vaccination. The receptors originated from an adult in good health.

The chain has TRBV7-8 and TRBJ2-2; D is unclear. Germline CDR1 and CDR2: SGHVS and FQNEAQ. Trimming removed 8 bases from V and 5 bases from J, with 6 bases in between. The CDR3 is made up of 11 amino acids. CDR3 protein: CASLDTGELFF. The CDR3 DNA is TGTGCCAGCTTAGATACCGGGGAGCTGTTTTTT.

The rearrangement joins TRBV5-1 to TRBJ1-1, with 8 positions matching TRBD1. CDR1 SGHRS and CDR2 YFSETQ come from the germline V gene. The CDR3 extends over 14 amino acids. Trimming removed 1 base from V and 3 bases from J; junction bases left unmatched: 2. CDR3 in amino acids: CASSLQGAHTEAFF. The CDR3 DNA sequence: TGCGCCAGCAGCTTGCAGGGGGCACACACTGAAGCTTTCTTT.

This clone was recorded a few times. V and J are TRBV6-4 and TRBJ2-2; possible D gene TRBD2, 6 bases. CDR1 is MRHNA and CDR2 is SNTAGT in the germline V gene. V was cut by 4 bases and J by 3 bases, with 6 bases left in between. This CDR3 spans 13 amino acids. DNA for the CDR3: TGTGCCAGCAGTGCTAGCGACACCGGGGAGCTGTTTTTT. It codes for CASSASDTGELFF.

V and J are TRBV11-1 and TRBJ1-1; the match to TRBD1 covers 8 bases. The V segment lost 1 base and the J segment 9 bases; nucleotides outside the gene matches: 7. This CDR3 is 14 amino acids long. Germline V gives CDR1 SGHAT, CDR2 FQDESV (reference sequence). The CDR3 sequence is CASSLEGTGFQAFF. In DNA form, the CDR3 reads TGTGCCAGCAGCTTAGAAGGGACAGGTTTTCAAGCTTTCTTT. The whole variable domain, remainder taken from reference TRBV11-1 and TRBJ1-1, is EAEVAQSPRYKITEKSQAVAFWCDPISGHATLYWYRQILGQGPELLVQFQDESVVDDSQLPKDRFSAERLKGVDSTLKIQPAELGDSAMYLCASSLEGTGFQAFFGQGTRLTVV.

The J gene is TRBJ2-5, the V gene TRBV6-2 or TRBV6-3, with unresolved D. From germline, CDR1 is MNHEY and CDR2 SVGEGT. Trimming pared 5 bases from V and 1 base from J, leaving 11 bases between. The CDR3 is made up of 14 amino acids. DNA of the CDR3: TGTGCCAGCAGTCCCGGACGGTTCCAAGAGACCCAGTACTTC. Translated, it gives CASSPGRFQETQYF.

CDR3: CASSPSRAGGYNEQFF. Written as DNA, the CDR3 is TGCGCCAGCAGCCCCTCCAGAGCGGGGGGGTACAATGAGCAGTTCTTC. The chain is built from TRBV4-3 and TRBJ2-1, with 10 positions matching TRBD2. Trimming cost V 4 bases and J 4 bases; bases outside gene matches: 7. The germline V gene encodes CDR1 LGHNA and CDR2 YSLEER. This CDR3 region has 16 residues.

This chain joins TRBV15 and TRBJ1-4; no clear D. The CDR3 totals 16 residues. Germline V CDR1 and CDR2: LNHNV, YYDKDF (reference sequence). Trimming removed 0 bases at V and 0 bases at J, with 8 bases between. CDR3 bases: TGTGCCACCAGCAGAGATCGCAGCTCAACTAATGAAAAACTGTTTTTT. Translated: CATSRDRSSTNEKLFF.

The sample holds one count of this clone. The rearrangement uses TRBV7-2 and TRBJ2-3; 7 bases fit TRBD2. Germline CDR1 SGHTA, CDR2 FQGNSA. V gave up 4 bases and J gave up 6 bases; unmatched junction bases: 13. CDR3 length: 16 amino acids. CDR3 sequence (DNA): TGTGCCAGCAGCTCCCCCTCGGGCGGGGGTCTGGATACGCAGTATTTT. Translated: CASSSPSGGGLDTQYF.

V gene TRBV27 combines with J gene TRBJ1-2; 10 positions agree with TRBD1. The CDR3 loop spans 14 amino acids. Per germline, CDR1 MNHEY and CDR2 SMNVEV (reference sequence). V gave up 6 bases and J gave up 1 base; unmatched junction bases: 2. The CDR3 DNA reads TGTGCCAGCAGACGGGACAGGGGTAACTATGGCTACACCTTC. As protein: CASRRDRGNYGYTF.

This clone was observed once. Here the CDR3 DNA reads TGCGCCAGCAGCAAGACTAGCGGGGGGAGCTCCTACAATGAGCAGTTCTTC. Translating gives CASSKTSGGSSYNEQFF. V is TRBV4-1 and J is TRBJ2-1, with TRBD2 matching 13 bases. J lost 0 bases, V lost 5 bases, and 4 bases had no gene match. The CDR3 is 17 amino acids. The V gene's germline CDR1 is MGHRA and CDR2 YSYEKL.

This clone was counted between two and nine times. J is TRBJ2-7 and V is TRBV11-3, with a possible D match to TRBD2 (5 bases). The CDR3 runs to 12 residues. The V end was cut by 6 bases, the J end by 1 base, with 7 bases between. Germline V CDR1 and CDR2: SGHNT, YENEEA. CDR3 bases: TGTGCCAGCAGAGGGAGATCCTACGAGCAGTACTTC. Protein product: CASRGRSYEQYF.

The chain employs TRBV5-8 and TRBJ2-3, with 8 nucleotides matching TRBD2. This CDR3 is built from 13 residues. With 2 bases clipped from V and 12 bases from J, the junction kept 8 bases outside the gene matches. Germline V gene sequence: CDR1 SGHTS, CDR2 YDEGEE. The chain's CDR3 is CASSLGGTRKQYF. CDR3 nucleotide sequence: TGTGCCAGCAGCTTAGGGGGGACTAGAAAACAGTATTTT.

The chain is built from TRBV5-1 and TRBJ1-1; TRBD1 aligns across 8 bases. Germline values: CDR1 SGHRS, CDR2 YFSETQ. The CDR3 extends over 15 amino acids. V dropped 2 bases and J dropped 4; count of bases not matched to a gene: 7. The CDR3 nucleotides read TGCGCCAGCAGCTTCCAGGGGGCGCGAGGCACTGAAGCTTTCTTT. Residues: CASSFQGARGTEAFF. Complete variable domain (other parts from reference TRBV5-1 and TRBJ1-1): KAGVTQTPRYLIKTRGQQVTLSCSPISGHRSVSWYQQTPGQGLQFLFEYFSETQRNKGNFPGRFSGRQFSNSRSEMNVSTLELGDSALYLCASSFQGARGTEAFFGQGTRLTVV.

V usage is TRBV9 and J usage is TRBJ2-7; 8 bases line up with TRBD1. Germline values: CDR1 SGDLS, CDR2 YYNGEE. The CDR3 is 16 residues long. Trimming took 4 bases from V and 2 from J; bases not matched to a gene: 11. The CDR3 region is CASSPQATGVTYEQYF. For the CDR3, the DNA is TGTGCCAGCAGCCCCCAGGCGACAGGGGTCACCTACGAGCAGTACTTC.

There are a few counts of this clone. The chain couples TRBV5-1 to TRBJ1-2; D unclear. Germline loops: CDR1 SGHRS, CDR2 YFSETQ. The V end lost 2 bases, the J end lost 8 bases, and 13 bases lay between the germline ends. The CDR3 contains 13 residues. The CDR3 sequence is CASSFSSGSGYTF. For the CDR3, the DNA is TGCGCCAGCAGCTTTTCAAGTGGTTCCGGCTACACCTTC.

This rearrangement joins TRBV7-8 to TRBJ1-1; TRBD1 aligns across 7 bases. Germline trimming cut 3 bases from V and 0 bases from J; bases unmatched to any gene: 4. In germline, CDR1 is SGHVS, CDR2 FQNEAQ. The CDR3 is 15 amino acids. The CDR3, as DNA: TGTGCCAGCAGCTTCAGACAGGGCCTGAACACTGAAGCTTTCTTT. Translating gives CASSFRQGLNTEAFF.

This clone has just a few counts. Written as DNA, the CDR3 is TGCGCCAGCAGCCGATCGTTTCAGGGACAGGGGGCGTCCTACGAGCAGTACTTC. Translation: CASSRSFQGQGASYEQYF. The rearrangement uses TRBV4-3 and TRBJ2-7; 12 nucleotides match TRBD1. This CDR3 has 18 residues. J was trimmed by 1 base and V by 4 bases; bases with no gene match: 11. Germline lookup yields CDR1 LGHNA and CDR2 YSLEER.

The chain has TRBV5-8 and TRBJ2-7, with 7 positions matching TRBD1. Germline V lookup: CDR1 SGHTS, CDR2 YDEGEE. The V and J ends lost 4 bases and 6 bases, in that order; junction bases with no gene match: 10. This CDR3 spans 14 amino acids. The CDR3 reads CASSATTGKREQYF. CDR3 DNA: TGTGCCAGCAGCGCGACGACAGGGAAACGCGAGCAGTACTTC.